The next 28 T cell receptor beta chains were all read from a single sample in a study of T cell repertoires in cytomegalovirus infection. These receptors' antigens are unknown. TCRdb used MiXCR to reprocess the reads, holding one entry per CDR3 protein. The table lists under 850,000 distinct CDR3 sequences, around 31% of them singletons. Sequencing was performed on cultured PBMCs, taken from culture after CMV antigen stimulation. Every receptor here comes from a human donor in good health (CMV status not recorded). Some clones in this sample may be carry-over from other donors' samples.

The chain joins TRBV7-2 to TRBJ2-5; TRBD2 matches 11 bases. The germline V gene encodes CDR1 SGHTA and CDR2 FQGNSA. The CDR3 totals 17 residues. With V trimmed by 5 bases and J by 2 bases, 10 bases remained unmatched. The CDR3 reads CASSKAALAGGQETQYF. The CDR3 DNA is TGTGCCAGCAGCAAAGCGGCCCTAGCGGGAGGACAAGAGACCCAGTACTTC.

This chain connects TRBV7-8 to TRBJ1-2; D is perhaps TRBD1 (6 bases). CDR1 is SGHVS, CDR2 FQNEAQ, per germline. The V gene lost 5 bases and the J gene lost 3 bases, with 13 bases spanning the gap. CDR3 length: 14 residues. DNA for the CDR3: TGTGCCAGCAGCCGCAGGGGACGCGACTATGGCTACACCTTC. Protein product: CASSRRGRDYGYTF.

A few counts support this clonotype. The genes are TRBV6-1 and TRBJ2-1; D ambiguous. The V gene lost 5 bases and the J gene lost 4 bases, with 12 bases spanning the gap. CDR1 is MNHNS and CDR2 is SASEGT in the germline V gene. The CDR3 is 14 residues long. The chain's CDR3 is CASSRTLSYNEQFF. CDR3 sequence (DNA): TGTGCCAGCAGTAGAACTCTCTCTTACAATGAGCAGTTCTTC.

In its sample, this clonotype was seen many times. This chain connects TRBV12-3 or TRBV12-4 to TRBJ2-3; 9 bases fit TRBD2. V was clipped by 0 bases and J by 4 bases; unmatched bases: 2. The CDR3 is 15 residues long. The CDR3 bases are TGTGCCAGCAGTTTAGCTGGCGGGGGGGCAGATACGCAGTATTTT. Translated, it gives CASSLAGGGADTQYF.

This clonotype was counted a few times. For the CDR3, the DNA is TGCGCCAGCAGCCAAGTGGGGGGGCTTGGATATGGCTACACCTTC. Its protein is CASSQVGGLGYGYTF. The chain joins TRBV4-1 to TRBJ1-2; a possible D gene is TRBD1 (6 bases). Germline V CDR1 and CDR2: MGHRA, YSYEKL. Trimming removed 1 base at V and 5 bases at J, with 14 bases between. This CDR3 has 15 residues.

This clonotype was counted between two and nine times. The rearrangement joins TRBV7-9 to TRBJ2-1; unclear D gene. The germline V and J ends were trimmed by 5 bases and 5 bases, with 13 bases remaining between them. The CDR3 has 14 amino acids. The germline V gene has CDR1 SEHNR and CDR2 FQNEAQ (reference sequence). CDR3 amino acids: CASSPNPLNNEQFF. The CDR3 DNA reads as TGTGCCAGCAGCCCAAACCCGCTCAACAATGAGCAGTTCTTC.

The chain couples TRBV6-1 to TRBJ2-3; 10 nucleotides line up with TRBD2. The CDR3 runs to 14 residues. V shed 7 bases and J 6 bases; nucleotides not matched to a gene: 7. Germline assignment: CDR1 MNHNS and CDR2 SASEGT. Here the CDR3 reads CASTKRGGRDTQYF. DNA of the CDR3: TGTGCCAGCACCAAGCGGGGGGGCCGGGATACGCAGTATTTT.

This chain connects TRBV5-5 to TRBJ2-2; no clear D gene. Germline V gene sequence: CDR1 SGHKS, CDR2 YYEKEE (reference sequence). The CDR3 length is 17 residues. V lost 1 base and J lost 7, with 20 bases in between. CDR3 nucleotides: TGTGCCAGCAGCTTGCGCAGCCCAGTAAGGGTTAACGGGGAGCTGTTTTTT. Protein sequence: CASSLRSPVRVNGELFF.

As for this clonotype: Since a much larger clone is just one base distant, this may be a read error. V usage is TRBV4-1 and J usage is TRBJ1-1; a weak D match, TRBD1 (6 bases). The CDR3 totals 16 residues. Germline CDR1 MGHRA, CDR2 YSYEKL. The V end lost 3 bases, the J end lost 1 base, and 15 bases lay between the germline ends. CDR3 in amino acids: CASSHDGGRWNTEAFF. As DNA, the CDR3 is TGCGCCAGCAGCCATGACGGGGGCCGTTGGAACACTGAAGCTTTCTTT.

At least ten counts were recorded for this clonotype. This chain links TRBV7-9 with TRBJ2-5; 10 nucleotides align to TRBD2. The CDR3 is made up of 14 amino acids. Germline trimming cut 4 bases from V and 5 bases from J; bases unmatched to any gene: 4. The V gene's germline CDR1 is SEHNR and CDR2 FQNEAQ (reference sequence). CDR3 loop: CASSSGLAQETQYF. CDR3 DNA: TGTGCCAGCAGCTCGGGACTAGCGCAGGAGACCCAGTACTTC. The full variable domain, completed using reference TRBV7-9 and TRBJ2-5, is DTGVSQNPRHKITKRGQNVTFRCDPISEHNRLYWYRQTLGQGPEFLTYFQNEAQLEKSRLLSDRFSAERPKGSFSTLEIQRTEQGDSAMYLCASSSGLAQETQYFGPGTRLLVL.

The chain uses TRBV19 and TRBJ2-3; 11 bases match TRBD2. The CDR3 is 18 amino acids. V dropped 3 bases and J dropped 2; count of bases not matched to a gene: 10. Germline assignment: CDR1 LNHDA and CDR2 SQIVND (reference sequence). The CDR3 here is CASSMKAGTSGPTDTQYF. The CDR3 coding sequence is TGTGCCAGTAGTATGAAGGCGGGGACTAGCGGCCCCACAGATACGCAGTATTTT.

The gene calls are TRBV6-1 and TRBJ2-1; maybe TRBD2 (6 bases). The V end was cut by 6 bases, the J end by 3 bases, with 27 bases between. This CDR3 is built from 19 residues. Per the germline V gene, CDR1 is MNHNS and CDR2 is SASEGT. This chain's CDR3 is CASRPLLAPLWSRYNEQFF. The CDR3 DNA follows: TGTGCCAGCAGGCCTCTTCTAGCGCCGCTATGGTCTCGCTACAATGAGCAGTTCTTC.

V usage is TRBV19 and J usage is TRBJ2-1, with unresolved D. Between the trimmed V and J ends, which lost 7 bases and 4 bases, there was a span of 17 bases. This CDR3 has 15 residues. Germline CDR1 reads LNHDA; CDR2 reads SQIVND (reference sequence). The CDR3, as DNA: TGTGCCAGTACCCTCAGAGTGACGAGTTACAATGAGCAGTTCTTC. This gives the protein CASTLRVTSYNEQFF.

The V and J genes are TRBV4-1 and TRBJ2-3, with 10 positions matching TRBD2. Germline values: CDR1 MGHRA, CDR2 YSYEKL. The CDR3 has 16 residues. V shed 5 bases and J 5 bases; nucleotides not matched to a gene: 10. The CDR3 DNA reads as TGCGCCAGCAGCAGACGGCTAGCGGGAGAAGGAGATACGCAGTATTTT. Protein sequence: CASSRRLAGEGDTQYF.

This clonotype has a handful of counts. The CDR3 loop reads CASSLNRGPQETQYF. In nucleotides, the CDR3 is TGTGCCAGCAGCTTAAACCGGGGACCCCAAGAGACCCAGTACTTC. This sequence joins TRBV7-2 and TRBJ2-5; D tentatively fits TRBD1 or TRBD2 (5 bases each). The CDR3 sequence is 15 residues long. Trimming took off 2 bases at V and 1 base at J, with 11 bases between the two ends. CDR1 SGHTA and CDR2 FQGNSA come from the germline V gene.

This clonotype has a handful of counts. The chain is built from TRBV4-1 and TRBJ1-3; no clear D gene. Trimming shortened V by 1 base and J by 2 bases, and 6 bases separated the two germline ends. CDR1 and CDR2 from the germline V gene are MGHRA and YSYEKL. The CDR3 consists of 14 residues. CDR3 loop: CASSQVIPGNTIYF. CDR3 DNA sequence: TGCGCCAGCAGCCAAGTAATACCTGGAAACACCATATATTTT.

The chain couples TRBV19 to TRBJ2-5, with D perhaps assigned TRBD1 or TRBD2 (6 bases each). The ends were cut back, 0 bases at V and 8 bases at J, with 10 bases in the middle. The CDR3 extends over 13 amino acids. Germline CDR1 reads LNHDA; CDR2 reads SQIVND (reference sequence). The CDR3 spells CASSIERGDTQYF. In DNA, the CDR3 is TGTGCCAGTAGTATAGAAAGGGGGGATACCCAGTACTTC.

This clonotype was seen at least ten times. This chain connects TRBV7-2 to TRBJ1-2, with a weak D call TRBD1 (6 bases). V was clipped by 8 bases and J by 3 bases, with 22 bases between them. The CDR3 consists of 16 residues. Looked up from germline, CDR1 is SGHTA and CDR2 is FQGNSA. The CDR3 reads CASGYPGHPRDYGYTF. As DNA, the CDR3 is TGTGCCAGCGGTTACCCGGGACATCCTAGGGACTATGGCTACACCTTC.

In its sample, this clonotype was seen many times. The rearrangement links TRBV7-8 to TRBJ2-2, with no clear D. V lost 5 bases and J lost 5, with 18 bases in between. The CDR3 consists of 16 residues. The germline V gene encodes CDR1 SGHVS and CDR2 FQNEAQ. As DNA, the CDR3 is TGTGCCAGCAGCCTTAGTCTCCTGATAGCTACCGGGGAGCTGTTTTTT. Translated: CASSLSLLIATGELFF.

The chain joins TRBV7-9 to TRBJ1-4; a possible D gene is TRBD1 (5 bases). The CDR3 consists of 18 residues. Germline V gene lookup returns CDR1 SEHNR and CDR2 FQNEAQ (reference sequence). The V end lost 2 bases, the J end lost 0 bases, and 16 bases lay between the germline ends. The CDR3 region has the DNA TGTGCCAGCAGCTTAACCGGGGGGGTTTATGCAACTAATGAAAAACTGTTTTTT. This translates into CASSLTGGVYATNEKLFF.

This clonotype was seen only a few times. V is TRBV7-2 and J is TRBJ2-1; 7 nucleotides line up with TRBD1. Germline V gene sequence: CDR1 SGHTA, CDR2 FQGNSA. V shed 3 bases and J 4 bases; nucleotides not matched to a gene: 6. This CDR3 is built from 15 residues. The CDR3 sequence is CASSFTGQIYNEQFF. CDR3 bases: TGTGCCAGCAGCTTCACGGGACAGATTTACAATGAGCAGTTCTTC.

CDR3 amino acids: CSAENHYEQYF. The CDR3, as DNA: TGCAGTGCCGAAAACCATTACGAGCAGTACTTC. This chain joins TRBV20-1 and TRBJ2-7; D gene uncertain. This CDR3 spans 11 amino acids. The V and J ends lost 6 bases and 4 bases respectively, with 10 bases between them. Germline V CDR1 and CDR2: DFQATT, SNEGSKA (reference sequence).

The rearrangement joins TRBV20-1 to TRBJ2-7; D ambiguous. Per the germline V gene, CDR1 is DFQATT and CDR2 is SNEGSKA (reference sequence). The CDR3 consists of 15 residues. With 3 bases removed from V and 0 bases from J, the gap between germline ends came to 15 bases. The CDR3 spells CSASRDTFSSYEQYF. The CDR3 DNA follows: TGCAGTGCTAGTCGCGACACGTTTAGCTCCTACGAGCAGTACTTC.

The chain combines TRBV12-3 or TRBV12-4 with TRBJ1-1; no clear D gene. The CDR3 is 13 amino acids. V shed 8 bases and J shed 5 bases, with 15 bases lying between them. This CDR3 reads CASDEPRWTEAFF. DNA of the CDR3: TGTGCCAGCGATGAGCCACGTTGGACTGAAGCTTTCTTT.

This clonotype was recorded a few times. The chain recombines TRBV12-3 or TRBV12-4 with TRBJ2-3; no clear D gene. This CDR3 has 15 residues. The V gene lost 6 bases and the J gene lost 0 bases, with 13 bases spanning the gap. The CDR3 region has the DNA TGTGCCAGCAGCCCAGAGACGACTAGCACAGATACGCAGTATTTT. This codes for CASSPETTSTDTQYF.

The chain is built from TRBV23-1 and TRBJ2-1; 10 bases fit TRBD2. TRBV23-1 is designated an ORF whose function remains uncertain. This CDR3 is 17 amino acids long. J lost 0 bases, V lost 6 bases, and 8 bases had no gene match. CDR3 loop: CASSRLRTSGSYNEQFF. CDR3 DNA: TGCGCCAGCAGCCGCCTTAGGACTAGCGGCTCCTACAATGAGCAGTTCTTC.

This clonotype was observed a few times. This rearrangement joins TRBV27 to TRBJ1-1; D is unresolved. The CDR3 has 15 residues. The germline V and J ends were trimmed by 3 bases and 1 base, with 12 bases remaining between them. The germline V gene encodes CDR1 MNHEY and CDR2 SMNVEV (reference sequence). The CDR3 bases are TGTGCCAGCAGTTTCGGCTTGGCACGGAACACTGAAGCTTTCTTT. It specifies CASSFGLARNTEAFF.

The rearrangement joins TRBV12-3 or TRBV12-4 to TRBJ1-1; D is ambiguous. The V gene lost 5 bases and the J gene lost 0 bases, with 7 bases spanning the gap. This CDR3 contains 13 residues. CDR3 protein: CASSGLVNTEAFF. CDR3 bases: TGTGCCAGCAGTGGACTCGTGAACACTGAAGCTTTCTTT.